This T cell receptor beta chain was documented in a study of cytomegalovirus exposure and HLA in healthy donors. The donors were members of the validation cohort comprising about 130 subjects, separate from the approximately 670-subject first cohort. General study findings and limits: Subsequent analysis of the approximately 110 validation repertoires found a tendency for first-cohort TCR clusters to co-occur. Listed as cytomegalovirus-associated were 170 or so TCR beta chains. The authors confirmed in vitro that a few CMV-associated chains were specific for CMV antigens.

V lost 6 bases to trimming and J lost 6 bases, with 9 bases between them. The CDR3 is made up of 11 amino acids. CDR1 is MNHNS and CDR2 is SASEGT in the germline V gene. In regard to this clone: Antigen specificity is unknown.

Sequencing was performed with immunoSEQ multiplex PCR; in TCRdb, only in-frame clones are kept and a portion is missing. The sample lists about 69,000 clones; about 94% were seen once. The source is a woman between 18 and 29 years old in good health and CMV-seronegative. The sequenced sample was PBMCs. This rearrangement joins TRBV6-1 to TRBJ2-7; tentative D call: TRBD1 (5 bases). The CDR3 bases are TGTGCCAGCAGCCTCCAGGGCGAGCAGTACTTC. Translating it yields CASSLQGEQYF.